These T cell receptor beta chains were read from a single sample in a study of T cells in Graves' hyperthyroidism and ophthalmopathy. A single record per CDR3 protein comes from TCRdb applying MiXCR to the multiplex PCR reads. The sample lists 700,000 or so distinct CDR3 sequences; 14% were seen once. The sample was blood. The receptors come from a woman between 45 and 65 years old with Graves' ophthalmopathy. Each CDR3 is given with its conserved first and last residue. D genes are given only for firm matches. Some rows mark clone size as missing; the rest say once, few, many or name a class of expanded clone.

j_call | v_call | clone_size | d_call | cdr3_aa | cdr3_nt
TRBJ1-2 | TRBV7-9 | many | TRBD1 | CASSGMAGTGGSNNYGYTF | TGTGCCAGCAGCGGAATGGCCGGGACAGGGGGCTCCAATAACTATGGCTACACCTTC
TRBJ2-7 | TRBV20-1 | many | TRBD1 | CSARGDRAYEQYF | TGCAGTGCTAGGGGGGACAGGGCCTACGAGCAGTACTTC
TRBJ1-2 | TRBV10-1 | few | TRBD1 | CASSPTGGQGVPGYGYTF | TGCGCCAGCAGTCCCACTGGGGGACAGGGGGTTCCCGGCTATGGCTACACCTTC
TRBJ1-1 | TRBV19 | few | - | CASSIGYTEAFF | TGTGCCAGTAGTATCGGCTACACTGAAGCTTTCTTT
TRBJ2-7 | TRBV20-1 | few | TRBD1 | CSASLPRGGQGFEQYF | TGCAGTGCTTCCCTTCCCCGAGGCGGACAGGGATTCGAGCAGTACTTC
TRBJ1-3 | TRBV30 | many | - | CAWAQSVHSGNTIYF | TGTGCCTGGGCCCAGTCGGTCCACTCTGGAAACACCATATATTTT
TRBJ1-5 | TRBV20-1 | - | - | CSASGDGGKDQPQHF | TGCAGTGCTAGCGGGGACGGGGGAAAGGATCAGCCCCAGCATTTT
TRBJ1-6 | TRBV5-5 | few | - | CASGVTGDNSPLHF | TGTGCCAGCGGGGTGACAGGAGATAATTCACCCCTCCACTTT
TRBJ2-3 | TRBV15 | many | - | CATSRHTSGRTDTQYF | TGTGCCACCAGCAGACACACTAGTGGGCGAACAGATACGCAGTATTTT
TRBJ2-1 | TRBV7-3 | many | - | CASSLLGSDDEQFF | TGTGCCAGCAGCTTACTTGGGTCGGACGATGAGCAGTTCTTC
TRBJ2-7 | TRBV30 | many | - | CAWSFRGVNYEQYF | TGTGCCTGGAGTTTTAGAGGGGTGAACTACGAGCAGTACTTC
TRBJ1-1 | TRBV12-3/TRBV12-4 | many | - | CASSSEGRANTEAFF | TGTGCCAGCAGTTCCGAGGGACGGGCGAACACTGAAGCTTTCTTT
TRBJ2-7 | TRBV19 | - | - | CASRENELGYYEQYF | TGTGCCAGTCGTGAGAACGAGCTGGGTTACTACGAGCAGTACTTC
TRBJ1-1 | TRBV7-2 | many | - | CASSSGVWVTEAFF | TGTGCCAGCAGCTCAGGGGTTTGGGTCACTGAAGCTTTCTTT
TRBJ2-5 | TRBV5-1 | few | - | CASSLAPSSVQETQYF | TGCGCCAGCAGCTTGGCCCCCTCGTCGGTCCAAGAGACCCAGTACTTC
TRBJ1-1 | TRBV6-1 | many | TRBD1 | CASSSRQGKNTEAFF | TGTGCCAGCAGTTCGCGACAGGGCAAGAACACTGAAGCTTTCTTT
TRBJ2-7 | TRBV12-3/TRBV12-4 | once | TRBD1 | CASSLTGGDPYEQYF | TGTGCCAGCAGTTTGACAGGGGGGGACCCCTACGAGCAGTACTTC
TRBJ2-2 | TRBV27 | - | - | CASSPTGLGLGELFF | TGTGCCAGCAGCCCCACAGGTTTGGGTTTGGGGGAGCTGTTTTTT
TRBJ1-1 | TRBV12-3/TRBV12-4 | many | - | CASSLGGIDTEAFF | TGTGCCAGCAGTTTAGGAGGCATAGACACTGAAGCTTTCTTT
TRBJ1-1 | TRBV6-1 | few | - | CASSVIGTFF | TGTGCCAGCAGTGTCATAGGGACTTTCTTT
TRBJ1-2 | TRBV28 | once | - | CASSLTVPLDGYTF | TGTGCCAGCAGTTTAACAGTCCCATTGGATGGCTACACCTTC
TRBJ2-7 | TRBV7-9 | many | TRBD2 | CASSPRTSGSPYEQYF | TGTGCCAGCAGCCCCCGGACTAGCGGGAGCCCCTACGAGCAGTACTTC
TRBJ2-5 | TRBV20-1 | - | - | CSARIVGRETQYF | TGCAGTGCTAGAATAGTTGGCAGAGAGACCCAGTACTTC
TRBJ1-3 | TRBV28 | many | - | CASSLNSGNTIYF | TGTGCCAGCAGTTTGAACTCTGGAAACACCATATATTTT
TRBJ1-2 | TRBV28 | few | TRBD1 | CASSFQGADGYTF | TGTGCCAGCAGTTTCCAGGGGGCGGATGGCTACACCTTC
TRBJ2-7 | TRBV24-1 | - | - | CATSRGESSYEQYF | TGTGCCACCAGTCGAGGGGAGAGCTCCTACGAGCAGTACTTC
TRBJ2-3 | TRBV29-1 | few | - | CSGRGTDTQYF | TGCAGCGGGCGCGGCACAGATACGCAGTATTTT
TRBJ1-1 | TRBV5-1 | many | TRBD1 | CASSLGGTGTEAFF | TGCGCCAGCAGCTTGGGTGGGACAGGCACTGAAGCTTTCTTT
TRBJ1-6 | TRBV10-3 | - | TRBD1 | CAIRDLDRGPYNSPLHF | TGTGCCATCAGAGATTTGGACAGGGGGCCTTATAATTCACCCCTCCACTTT
TRBJ1-5 | TRBV18 | many | TRBD1 | CASKAGGSNQPQHF | TGTGCCAGTAAGGCAGGGGGGAGCAATCAGCCCCAGCATTTT
TRBJ1-3 | TRBV29-1 | few | TRBD1 | CSGTGGNGNTIYF | TGCAGCGGTACAGGGGGCAATGGAAACACCATATATTTT
TRBJ2-7 | TRBV12-3/TRBV12-4 | many | TRBD2 | CASSLFSGIYEQYF | TGTGCCAGCAGTTTATTTAGCGGGATATACGAGCAGTACTTC
TRBJ2-1 | TRBV24-1 | few | TRBD2 | CATSARKTSGRASTYNEQFF | TGTGCCACCAGTGCACGCAAGACTAGCGGGAGGGCCTCAACCTACAATGAGCAGTTCTTC
TRBJ1-5 | TRBV24-1 | few | TRBD1 | CATSESTGQGNQPQHF | TGTGCCACCAGTGAGTCGACAGGGCAGGGCAATCAGCCCCAGCATTTT
TRBJ1-2 | TRBV20-1 | many | - | CSARSAGNYGYTF | TGCAGTGCTAGGTCTGCAGGGAACTATGGCTACACCTTC
TRBJ1-5 | TRBV4-2 | - | - | CASSQDVVGALDQPQHF | TGTGCCAGCAGCCAAGATGTGGTCGGGGCCCTAGATCAGCCCCAGCATTTT
TRBJ2-2 | TRBV9 | - | - | CASSAGNTGELFF | TGTGCCAGCAGCGCCGGGAACACCGGGGAGCTGTTTTTT